This T cell receptor beta chain was retrieved from a study of T cell responses to AZD1222 COVID-19 vaccine (dated by TCRdb to 2020 to 2023). Regarding the study in general: AZD1222 recipients with second doses at about 4 weeks or about 12 weeks were pooled, because spike-specific TCR depth and breadth did not differ between schedules. TCR sequencing covered fewer than 250 trial participants: 200 to 220 given two doses of AZD1222 and about 26 given two doses of MenACWY control vaccine. Trial participants were enrolled into age subgroups of 18-55, 56-69 and 70-plus years, which contained around 150, 28 and 57 TCR-sequenced participants, respectively.

About this clone: Its antigen specificity is not known. Per-base quality was not reported, and no clone a single base away is much larger than it.

In the paper's terms, the time point label means: baseline before first vaccination. Samples from vaccinated people were obtained from the UK trials COV001 and COV002, which included a single-blind randomized controlled phase 2/3 trial of AZD1222 (ChAdOx1 nCoV-19) in healthy adults. For TCRbeta chain sequencing, PBMC samples were collected from trial participants at day 0 and at day 28 after the second dose. The full study reports these points: Because no samples from the day 14 peak response were available, repertoires could be characterized only after the peak T cell response. CD4 TCRs associated with the vaccine covered the entire spike protein, and the dominant responses were in regions 160-218 and 743-854. Epitopes outside the regions mutated in the B.1.351 and B.1.1.7 variants were reportedly recognized by nearly half of the unique spike-specific TCRs. After two AZD1222 doses, spike-specific TCR breadth and depth were significantly higher than at day 0 and than in MenACWY recipients. The 56-69-year group was small, and its depth increase did not reach significance, likely because of low power. Participants were mostly white British and included more females than males, and it was suggested by the authors that clonal diversity may have been underestimated. Conclusions about previously exposed vaccinees are limited, since just six AZD1222 recipients were seropositive for SARS-CoV-2 at baseline.

The CDR3 regions of human TCRbeta chains were analyzed by immunosequencing. The published analysis was carried out like this. TCRs in the repertoires were matched against a reference library of SARS-CoV-2-specific TCRs that had been generated with the MIRA antigen-specificity platform. Breadth meant the fraction of unique TCRs that were SARS-CoV-2-associated, whereas depth meant the fraction of total T cells that were SARS-CoV-2-associated. Using the MIRA data, every spike-specific TCR was mapped to the spike region that the TCR reacted to and assigned to either a CD4 or a CD8 class. Log10-transformed breadth and depth values were compared by one-way ANOVA with Sidak's multiple comparisons tests. The clones in this table, taken by TCRdb from immuneACCESS, are in-frame only. Not every clone is retained; where verified, under half of the shortfall comes from an unresolved V gene, and the cause of the rest is unknown. D and trimming were read from the DNA, whereas the V and J calls and clone size are those reported in that table. This sample gives approximately 140,000 clones in total; approximately 88% of them show up just once. The ten largest make up about 14% of the sample.

The sample consisted of peripheral blood, taken on day 0 of AZD1222 vaccination. The TCR comes from an adult in good health.

The CDR3 reads CAEGQGETQYF. The DNA sequence is TGTGCCGAAGGGCAGGGGGAGACCCAGTACTTC. The chain couples TRBV2 to TRBJ2-5; TRBD1 is a weak D gene call, 6 bases matching. At the junction V is shortened by 11 bases and J by 5 bases, with 12 bases in between. Reading the germline V gene gives CDR1 SNHLY and CDR2 FYNNEI. Its CDR3 holds 11 amino acids, cysteine through phenylalanine. Only CDR3 DNA remains: 33 bases, in frame from the first base.